These T cell receptor beta chains were read from a single sample in a study of cytomegalovirus exposure and HLA in healthy donors. Profiled with immunoSEQ multiplex PCR; TCRdb holds only in-frame clones, not every one. In the table there are about 60,000 clones, about 84% of which are singletons. The specimen was PBMCs. These receptor sequences come from a man aged 30-40 years in good health and CMV-seronegative. Each CDR3 is given with its conserved first and last residue. A D gene is named only where the DNA matches it firmly. Clone size appears in some rows only: once, few, many, or a class for an expanded clone.

clone_size | j_call | d_call | v_call | cdr3_length | cdr3_aa | cdr3_nt
few | TRBJ2-4 | TRBD2 | TRBV11-2 | 15 | CASSLTGGGINIQYF | TGTGCCAGCAGCTTAACGGGAGGTGGAATAAACATTCAGTACTTC
. | TRBJ2-7 | TRBD2 | TRBV6-5 | 15 | CASTDPTSGGYEQYF | TGTGCCAGCACGGACCCGACTAGCGGGGGCTACGAGCAGTACTTC
once | TRBJ1-4 | . | TRBV4-3 | 16 | CASSQDWGGSGEKLFF | TGCGCCAGCAGCCAAGATTGGGGGGGGAGTGGTGAAAAACTGTTTTTT
. | TRBJ2-3 | TRBD2 | TRBV7-9 | 13 | CASALAGGDTQYF | TGTGCCAGCGCACTAGCGGGTGGAGATACGCAGTATTTT
. | TRBJ2-1 | TRBD2 | TRBV7-2 | 14 | CASSLVTSGAEQFF | TGTGCCAGCAGCTTGGTTACTAGCGGGGCTGAGCAGTTCTTC
. | TRBJ2-6 | TRBD1 | TRBV19 | 18 | CASSTWGQGDAGANVLTF | TGTGCCAGTAGTACATGGGGACAGGGGGACGCTGGGGCCAACGTCCTGACTTTC
. | TRBJ2-5 | . | TRBV9 | 15 | CASSVDPGVVETQYF | TGTGCCAGCAGCGTAGATCCAGGGGTTGTAGAGACCCAGTACTTC
. | TRBJ1-4 | . | TRBV12-1 | 17 | CASSFDQRQGCDEKLFF | TGTGCCAGCAGCTTTGACCAGAGACAGGGTTGCGATGAAAAACTGTTTTTT
once | TRBJ2-3 | TRBD2 | TRBV6-6 | 15 | CASKLSGRGLDTQYF | TGTGCCAGCAAACTTAGCGGGAGGGGGCTGGATACGCAGTATTTT
. | TRBJ1-1 | . | TRBV28 | 15 | CASSLRPHSGTEAFF | TGTGCCAGCAGTTTGAGGCCCCATTCGGGAACTGAAGCTTTCTTT
. | TRBJ2-7 | . | TRBV6-5 | 14 | CASSRQVNSYEQYF | TGTGCCAGCAGTCGACAGGTGAACTCCTACGAGCAGTACTTC
. | TRBJ2-7 | TRBD2 | TRBV4-3 | 17 | CASSQEVTSGSSYEQYF | TGCGCCAGCAGCCAAGAGGTGACTAGCGGGAGCTCCTACGAGCAGTACTTC
. | TRBJ2-2 | TRBD1 | TRBV7-6 | 15 | CASSFGQGLSGELFF | TGTGCCAGCAGCTTCGGACAGGGCCTGAGCGGGGAGCTGTTTTTT
. | TRBJ2-5 | . | TRBV5-1 | 14 | CASRQGGGKETQYF | TGCGCCAGCCGCCAAGGGGGTGGGAAAGAGACCCAGTACTTC
. | TRBJ2-7 | . | TRBV5-1 | 15 | CASSLALGLAYEQYF | TGCGCCAGCAGCTTGGCACTCGGGTTGGCCTACGAGCAGTACTTC
. | TRBJ2-7 | TRBD2 | TRBV7-6 | 13 | CASSGTALGEQYF | TGTGCCTCAAGCGGGACTGCTTTGGGCGAGCAGTACTTC
. | TRBJ1-5 | TRBD1 | TRBV5-5 | 14 | CASSLGQGEQPQHF | TGTGCCAGCAGCCTGGGACAGGGGGAACAGCCCCAGCATTTT
. | TRBJ2-1 | TRBD2 | TRBV11-3 | 16 | CASSLAGSGGYNEQFF | TGTGCCAGCAGCTTAGCGGGGAGCGGGGGCTACAATGAGCAGTTCTTC
. | TRBJ2-7 | . | TRBV19 | 14 | CASSIAGVWYEQYF | TGTGCCAGTAGTATAGCAGGGGTGTGGTACGAGCAGTACTTC
. | TRBJ1-5 | . | TRBV28 | 16 | CASALEQGRVNQPQHF | TGTGCCAGCGCCCTAGAACAGGGTAGGGTCAATCAGCCCCAGCATTTT
. | TRBJ1-2 | . | TRBV25-1 | 14 | CASSEGTLRYGYTF | TGTGCCAGCAGTGAAGGGACACTACGATATGGCTACACCTTC
. | TRBJ2-5 | TRBD1 | TRBV18 | 14 | CASSEQGAWETQYF | TGTGCCAGCTCAGAACAGGGGGCATGGGAGACCCAGTACTTC
. | TRBJ2-3 | TRBD2 | TRBV4-3 | 16 | CASSYSGGTSTDTQYF | TGCGCCAGCAGTTATAGCGGGGGGACTAGCACAGATACGCAGTATTTT
. | TRBJ2-7 | TRBD2 | TRBV6-1 | 15 | CASSDSMRESYEQYF | TGTGCCAGCAGTGATAGCATGCGGGAGTCGTACGAGCAGTACTTC
. | TRBJ2-1 | . | TRBV29-1 | 14 | CSACRGTRGNEQFF | TGCAGCGCCTGTAGGGGGACCCGAGGCAATGAGCAGTTCTTC
few | TRBJ1-1 | . | TRBV11-3 | 12 | CASSLDKQQAFF | TGTGCCAGCAGCTTAGATAAACAGCAAGCTTTCTTT
. | TRBJ2-1 | TRBD2 | TRBV7-6 | 17 | CASSHPSGGASYNEQFF | TGTGCCAGCAGCCATCCTAGCGGGGGGGCTTCCTACAATGAGCAGTTCTTC
few | TRBJ1-2 | TRBD1 | TRBV6-5 | 13 | CASSYDRDYGYTF | TGTGCCAGCAGTTATGACAGGGACTATGGCTACACCTTC
. | TRBJ2-1 | . | TRBV12-1 | 12 | CARSGSYNEQFF | TGTGCCCGAAGCGGGAGTTACAATGAGCAGTTCTTC
. | TRBJ2-1 | TRBD2 | TRBV4-1 | 18 | CASSPQYAGTSENNEQFF | TGCGCCAGCAGCCCGCAATACGCAGGGACTAGCGAGAACAATGAGCAGTTCTTC
. | TRBJ2-7 | TRBD2 | TRBV13 | 15 | CASSPTSGRVYEQYF | TGTGCCAGCAGCCCCACTAGCGGGAGGGTTTACGAGCAGTACTTC
few | TRBJ2-3 | TRBD2 | TRBV18 | 19 | CASSPLPHTSGSTTDTQYF | TGTGCCAGCTCACCCCTCCCTCATACTAGCGGGAGTACCACAGATACGCAGTATTTT
. | TRBJ1-1 | . | TRBV15 | 15 | CATSRDGPGNTEAFF | TGTGCCACCAGCAGAGATGGGCCGGGAAACACTGAAGCTTTCTTT
. | TRBJ1-3 | . | TRBV18 | 15 | CASSPGTNSGNTIYF | TGTGCCAGCTCACCGGGGACAAACTCTGGAAACACCATATATTTT
. | TRBJ2-7 | TRBD2 | TRBV7-8 | 16 | CASSFLREALFGEQYF | TGTGCCAGCAGCTTTCTCCGGGAGGCTTTATTTGGCGAGCAGTACTTC
. | TRBJ1-1 | . | TRBV18 | 13 | CASVNGGGTEAFF | TGTGCCAGCGTAAACGGAGGTGGAACTGAAGCTTTCTTT
. | TRBJ1-1 | . | TRBV7-2 | 14 | CASRERRSNTEAFF | TGTGCCAGCAGGGAGCGTCGGTCGAACACTGAAGCTTTCTTT
. | TRBJ2-7 | TRBD1 | TRBV30 | 13 | CAWTSKQGYEQYF | TGTGCCTGGACCTCGAAACAGGGGTACGAGCAGTACTTC
. | TRBJ2-7 | TRBD1 | TRBV6-5 | 14 | CASRAGTGFYEQYF | TGTGCCAGCAGGGCCGGGACAGGGTTCTACGAGCAGTACTTC
. | TRBJ1-1 | . | TRBV10-3 | 12 | CPGGGKNTEAFF | TGCCCCGGGGGAGGTAAGAACACTGAAGCTTTCTTT
. | TRBJ2-7 | . | TRBV5-1 | 16 | CASSVRGRAFSYEQYF | TGCGCCAGCAGCGTAAGGGGCAGGGCCTTTTCCTACGAGCAGTACTTC
few | TRBJ1-3 | . | TRBV6-4 | 16 | CASSDVFHGNGNTIYF | TGTGCCAGCAGTGACGTCTTTCACGGGAATGGAAACACCATATATTTT
. | TRBJ2-7 | TRBD2 | TRBV30 | 15 | CAWSLAGVGVYEQYF | TGTGCCTGGAGTCTAGCGGGAGTGGGTGTCTACGAGCAGTACTTC
. | TRBJ2-7 | . | TRBV25-1 | 16 | CASSGSRLISSYEQYF | TGTGCCAGCAGTGGAAGTAGACTTATTAGCTCCTACGAGCAGTACTTC
. | TRBJ2-7 | . | TRBV6-5 | 13 | CASSYSTGYEQYF | TGTGCCAGCAGTTACTCGACGGGTTACGAGCAGTACTTC